This T cell receptor (beta chain) was identified during a study of cytomegalovirus exposure and HLA in healthy donors. Study-wide background: Researchers found that 81% of 398 genotyped donors fell within the Caucasian-associated ancestry cluster.

As to this clone: Its antigen remains unknown.

General observations from the study: Rates of TCR association differed by HLA locus in a later analysis, with DRB1 highest and HLA-C lowest. What a later analysis reportedly showed was that an Asian-associated ancestry cluster had fewer N-insertions than the approximately 670-donor mean.

Trimming shortened V by 9 bases and J by 4 bases, and 18 bases separated the two germline ends. The CDR3 consists of 14 residues. Germline-derived CDR1 and CDR2 are MNHEY and SVGAGI. The PCR had 60 Vbeta and 13 Jbeta primers. This table comes from immunoSEQ multiplex PCR, and its TCRdb copy is limited to in-frame clones, with some not included. Here the sample spans 65,000 or so clones, 60% to 80% being singletons. This chain connects TRBV6-5 to TRBJ1-1, with a tentative D call TRBD1 (6 bases). This clonotype was sampled from a girl aged 10 to 17 in good health and CMV-seropositive. The sequenced sample consisted of PBMCs. In DNA form, the CDR3 reads TGTGCCAGTGCTAAGGACAGCCTTTCCACTGAAGCTTTCTTT. It encodes CASAKDSLSTEAFF.